This T cell receptor beta chain was obtained from a study of blood T cell repertoires in COVID-19. Deletions cut 1 base from V and 7 bases from J, with 19 bases between. The CDR3 extends over 16 amino acids. CDR1 is SGHAT and CDR2 is FQNNGV in the germline V gene. Original processing methods: Amplified reference gene primers provided the basis for estimating nucleated cell counts. Libraries were prepared by immunoSEQ multiplex PCR; TCRdb keeps only in-frame clonotypes and omits some of them. For V, J and clone size, that table is used; D and trimming come from the DNA. This sample carries 450,000 to 600,000 clones, roughly 90% of them seen once, and the ten largest clones take approximately 0.7%.

The sample comprised PBMCs or T cells enriched from blood (not recorded which). This rearrangement joins TRBV11-2 to TRBJ1-2, with a weak D call TRBD1 (5 bases). This receptor was identified in a young woman who had recovered from COVID-19. The CDR3 DNA reads as TGTGCCAGCAGCTTAGCCTCCCGACAGACTTCAGCTGGCTACACCTTC. Protein product: CASSLASRQTSAGYTF.